Sequencing of this T cell receptor (beta chain) was carried out in a study of blood T cell repertoires in COVID-19. Study details: The samples span acute and convalescent COVID-19 from the United States, Italy and Spain. T cells, B-cell-depleted T cells, or PBMCs provided the cDNA or gDNA that served as material.

V trimming: 2 bases; J trimming: 2 bases; junction bases outside the gene matches: 6. Germline V gives CDR1 MNHEY, CDR2 SMNVEV (reference sequence). This CDR3 contains 15 residues. Seattle enrolled patients during active infection and tracked them longitudinally. The protocol was immunoSEQ multiplex PCR, while the TCRdb copy is restricted to in-frame clones and leaves out a portion. Here the sample spans 410,000 or so clones, about 91% being singletons. Input material: peripheral blood. The V and J genes are TRBV27 and TRBJ2-7; 7 bases are a match to TRBD1. The sequence was obtained from a woman in her forties with COVID-19, enrolled during active disease. The CDR3 coding sequence is TGTGCCAGCAGTTTAATGACAGGGTACACCTACGAGCAGTACTTC. Residues: CASSLMTGYTYEQYF.